This T cell receptor beta chain is from a study of T cells after yellow fever vaccination. On the study more broadly: Preparation of the low-cell-number fractions used SMART-Seq v4 Ultra Low Input.

The CDR3 sequence is 13 residues long. With 1 base removed from V and 2 bases from J, the gap between germline ends came to 6 bases. CDR1 and CDR2 from the germline V gene are SGHAT and FQNNGV. TCRdb passed the 5' RACE reads through MiXCR, listing each CDR3 protein once. The profile shows 50,000 to 75,000 distinct CDR3 sequences, more than 5.5% of them singletons. Sequences were derived from CD8+ T cells sorted from PBMCs, sampled on the day of the first yellow fever vaccination. The receptor's source is a young man who received the YFV17D yellow fever vaccine. The V call is TRBV11-2, the J call TRBJ2-7; D might be TRBD1 (5 bases). Here the CDR3 reads CASSLGTPYEQYF. The CDR3 coding sequence is TGTGCCAGCAGCTTAGGGACACCCTACGAGCAGTACTTC.